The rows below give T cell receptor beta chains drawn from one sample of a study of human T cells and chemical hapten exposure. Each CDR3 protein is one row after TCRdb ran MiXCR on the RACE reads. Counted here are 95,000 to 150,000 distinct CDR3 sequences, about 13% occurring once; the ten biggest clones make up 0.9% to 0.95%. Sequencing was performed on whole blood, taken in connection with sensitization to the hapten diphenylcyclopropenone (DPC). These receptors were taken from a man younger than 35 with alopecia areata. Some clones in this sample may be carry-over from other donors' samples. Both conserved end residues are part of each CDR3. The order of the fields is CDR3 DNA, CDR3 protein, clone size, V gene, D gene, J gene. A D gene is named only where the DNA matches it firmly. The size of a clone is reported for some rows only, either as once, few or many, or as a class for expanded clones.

cdr3_nt: TGTGCCAGCAGTTTATTGCGGGGGGCTAATGGCTACACCTTC
cdr3_aa: CASSLLRGANGYTF
clone_size: few
v_call: TRBV27
d_call: .
j_call: TRBJ1-2

cdr3_nt: TGTGCCAGCAGTTTGCGAGGCGGAGGCAATGAGCAGTTCTTC
cdr3_aa: CASSLRGGGNEQFF
clone_size: once
v_call: TRBV12-3/TRBV12-4
d_call: .
j_call: TRBJ2-1

cdr3_nt: TGCGCCAGCAGCCAGCCTGGGGACAGGGGCCCTCGCCCTCGTAACTATGGCTACACCTTC
cdr3_aa: CASSQPGDRGPRPRNYGYTF
clone_size: few
v_call: TRBV4-3
d_call: TRBD1
j_call: TRBJ1-2

cdr3_nt: TGTGCCACCAGCTCCGATTTGGGGCATCTCGAGCAGTACTTC
cdr3_aa: CATSSDLGHLEQYF
clone_size: .
v_call: TRBV15
d_call: .
j_call: TRBJ2-7

cdr3_nt: TGTGCCAGCAGCCGGTTAACAGGGTCGGGGGACGAGCAGTACTTC
cdr3_aa: CASSRLTGSGDEQYF
clone_size: few
v_call: TRBV5-4
d_call: .
j_call: TRBJ2-7

cdr3_nt: TGTGCCAGTAGTATACCCGGCCGGGCTGGGAGCACAGATACGCAGTATTTT
cdr3_aa: CASSIPGRAGSTDTQYF
clone_size: few
v_call: TRBV19
d_call: .
j_call: TRBJ2-3

cdr3_nt: TGTGCCAGCAGCGTAAGTGAGGGTGATCAGCCCCAGCATTTT
cdr3_aa: CASSVSEGDQPQHF
clone_size: few
v_call: TRBV9
d_call: .
j_call: TRBJ1-5

cdr3_nt: TGTGCCAGCAGCCTCCTCTCAGACACAGATACGCAGTATTTT
cdr3_aa: CASSLLSDTDTQYF
clone_size: .
v_call: TRBV7-2
d_call: .
j_call: TRBJ2-3

cdr3_nt: TGTGCCAGCAGTGAACCAGCTATGAACACTGAAGCTTTCTTT
cdr3_aa: CASSEPAMNTEAFF
clone_size: .
v_call: TRBV6-1
d_call: .
j_call: TRBJ1-1

cdr3_nt: TGTGCCAGCAGCTTAGGTGCGGGGGGGAGCGCCCTCGATGAGCAGTTCTTC
cdr3_aa: CASSLGAGGSALDEQFF
clone_size: .
v_call: TRBV7-6
d_call: TRBD2
j_call: TRBJ2-1

cdr3_nt: TGCAGCGTTGCGCAGGGCCAAGAGACCCAGTACTTC
cdr3_aa: CSVAQGQETQYF
clone_size: few
v_call: TRBV29-1
d_call: .
j_call: TRBJ2-5

cdr3_nt: TGTGCCAGCAGCTCCTGGGCCCGGGAAGGAGATACGCAGTATTTT
cdr3_aa: CASSSWAREGDTQYF
clone_size: many
v_call: TRBV7-6
d_call: .
j_call: TRBJ2-3

cdr3_nt: TGTGCCAGCAGCTTAGACGGGGTTTTGTACGAGCAGTACTTC
cdr3_aa: CASSLDGVLYEQYF
clone_size: .
v_call: TRBV7-2
d_call: .
j_call: TRBJ2-7

cdr3_nt: TGTGCCAGCAGCCCCCGACTAGCGGGGCCTTACAATGAGCAGTTCTTC
cdr3_aa: CASSPRLAGPYNEQFF
clone_size: few
v_call: TRBV11-2
d_call: TRBD2
j_call: TRBJ2-1

cdr3_nt: TGTGCCAGCAGCTTTAAGGGACAGGGGGCCCACGAGCAGTACTTC
cdr3_aa: CASSFKGQGAHEQYF
clone_size: .
v_call: TRBV5-4
d_call: TRBD1
j_call: TRBJ2-7

cdr3_nt: TGTGCCAGCAGCGACGGGACTAGCGGGGGGGCCCAGTACTTC
cdr3_aa: CASSDGTSGGAQYF
clone_size: few
v_call: TRBV5-4
d_call: TRBD2
j_call: TRBJ2-5

cdr3_nt: TGCAGCGTTGAGGGGACGGAGTACAATGAGCAGTTCTTC
cdr3_aa: CSVEGTEYNEQFF
clone_size: .
v_call: TRBV29-1
d_call: .
j_call: TRBJ2-1

cdr3_nt: TGTGCCAGCAGCGTACAGGGTTCCACCTACGAGCAGTACTTC
cdr3_aa: CASSVQGSTYEQYF
clone_size: few
v_call: TRBV9
d_call: .
j_call: TRBJ2-7

cdr3_nt: TGTGCCAGCTCGACTGTCTTGATGAATCAGCCCCAGCATTTT
cdr3_aa: CASSTVLMNQPQHF
clone_size: few
v_call: TRBV18
d_call: .
j_call: TRBJ1-5

cdr3_nt: TGTGCCAGCAGGAAAAATAGCAATCAGCCCCAGCATTTT
cdr3_aa: CASRKNSNQPQHF
clone_size: few
v_call: TRBV2
d_call: .
j_call: TRBJ1-5

cdr3_nt: TGTGCCAGCAGTCCCCCCGACAGGGCGGGTTCACCCCTCCACTTT
cdr3_aa: CASSPPDRAGSPLHF
clone_size: .
v_call: TRBV28
d_call: TRBD1
j_call: TRBJ1-6

cdr3_nt: TGTGCCACCAGCAAGGGGGGGCAGCCCCAGCATTTT
cdr3_aa: CATSKGGQPQHF
clone_size: .
v_call: TRBV24-1
d_call: .
j_call: TRBJ1-5

cdr3_nt: TGCGCCAGCAGCCCCTTAGCGGGCCTCACAGATACGCAGTATTTT
cdr3_aa: CASSPLAGLTDTQYF
clone_size: .
v_call: TRBV5-1
d_call: TRBD2
j_call: TRBJ2-3

cdr3_nt: TGTGCCAGCAGTTCCGTTACGGGGGGGCCGAGGGAGACCCAGTACTTC
cdr3_aa: CASSSVTGGPRETQYF
clone_size: .
v_call: TRBV12-3/TRBV12-4
d_call: TRBD2
j_call: TRBJ2-5

cdr3_nt: TGTGCCACCAGCAGAGATTTCGGGTTACCTGAAGCTTTCTTT
cdr3_aa: CATSRDFGLPEAFF
clone_size: many
v_call: TRBV15
d_call: .
j_call: TRBJ1-1

cdr3_nt: TGTGCTACGGGACAGCAGGCCTTTCGGGGGGAGCAGTACTTC
cdr3_aa: CATGQQAFRGEQYF
clone_size: once
v_call: TRBV28
d_call: .
j_call: TRBJ2-7

cdr3_nt: TGCAGTGCTAGAGATTTGGCGCGGCAGTTTGAAACGATTAGCAATCAGCCCCAGCATTTT
cdr3_aa: CSARDLARQFETISNQPQHF
clone_size: .
v_call: TRBV20-1
d_call: .
j_call: TRBJ1-5

cdr3_nt: TGCAGTGCTAGAGTTCACAGTAAAAAGGACGAGCAGTACTTC
cdr3_aa: CSARVHSKKDEQYF
clone_size: many
v_call: TRBV20-1
d_call: .
j_call: TRBJ2-7

cdr3_nt: TGCAGTGGACGGATCACAGATACGCAGTATTTT
cdr3_aa: CSGRITDTQYF
clone_size: .
v_call: TRBV20-1
d_call: .
j_call: TRBJ2-3

cdr3_nt: TGTGCCAGCAGTTACTCAGACGGGGGATCCGGTTCACCCCTCCACTTT
cdr3_aa: CASSYSDGGSGSPLHF
clone_size: few
v_call: TRBV6-2/TRBV6-3
d_call: .
j_call: TRBJ1-6

cdr3_nt: TGCGCCAGCAGCCCTCGTCGGGACAGCTCCTACGAGCAGTACTTC
cdr3_aa: CASSPRRDSSYEQYF
clone_size: .
v_call: TRBV4-1
d_call: TRBD1
j_call: TRBJ2-7

cdr3_nt: TGCGCCAGCAGCTCCCGATCCCAGCGGGGGCTCCAAGAGACCCAGTACTTC
cdr3_aa: CASSSRSQRGLQETQYF
clone_size: .
v_call: TRBV5-1
d_call: TRBD2
j_call: TRBJ2-5

cdr3_nt: TGCAGTGCTAGTAGGCAGAACAATGAGCAGTTCTTC
cdr3_aa: CSASRQNNEQFF
clone_size: once
v_call: TRBV20-1
d_call: .
j_call: TRBJ2-1

cdr3_nt: TGCGCCAGCAGCCCCAGGGGCCTTCGAGAGACCCAGTACTTC
cdr3_aa: CASSPRGLRETQYF
clone_size: few
v_call: TRBV5-1
d_call: .
j_call: TRBJ2-5

cdr3_nt: TGTGCCAGCAGTTACTCTGGGACACTCGAGCAGTACTTC
cdr3_aa: CASSYSGTLEQYF
clone_size: .
v_call: TRBV6-5
d_call: .
j_call: TRBJ2-7

cdr3_nt: TGCGCCAGCAGCTTGGTAAGGGGGTTGCTATCCTACGAGCAGTACTTC
cdr3_aa: CASSLVRGLLSYEQYF
clone_size: few
v_call: TRBV5-1
d_call: .
j_call: TRBJ2-7

cdr3_nt: TGTGCCAGCAGCCGGGACTATTCCACCGGGGAGCTGTTTTTT
cdr3_aa: CASSRDYSTGELFF
clone_size: few
v_call: TRBV7-6
d_call: TRBD2
j_call: TRBJ2-2

cdr3_nt: TGTGCCACCAGCACCAAGACGGGTAACACCGGGGAGCTGTTTTTT
cdr3_aa: CATSTKTGNTGELFF
clone_size: few
v_call: TRBV15
d_call: .
j_call: TRBJ2-2

cdr3_nt: TGTGCCAGCAGCCAGATCTGGGGACGGATACCCGAAGCTTTCTTT
cdr3_aa: CASSQIWGRIPEAFF
clone_size: few
v_call: TRBV3-1
d_call: .
j_call: TRBJ1-1

cdr3_nt: TGTGCCAGCAGCCACCGGGACAGGCCCGTAAATTCACCCCTCCACTTT
cdr3_aa: CASSHRDRPVNSPLHF
clone_size: few
v_call: TRBV3-1
d_call: TRBD1
j_call: TRBJ1-6

cdr3_nt: TGCGCCAGCAGCTCTTCAACGGTAGGCAGGGACACCGGGGAGCTGTTTTTT
cdr3_aa: CASSSSTVGRDTGELFF
clone_size: .
v_call: TRBV4-1
d_call: .
j_call: TRBJ2-2

cdr3_nt: TGTGCCAGCAGGAAACTTAGCGGGGGTACCTACAATGACCAGTTCTTC
cdr3_aa: CASRKLSGGTYNDQFF
clone_size: .
v_call: TRBV11-2
d_call: TRBD2
j_call: TRBJ2-1

cdr3_nt: TGTGCCAGCTCACCTCCCGGGACTAGCGGGGGGCAAGAGACCCAGTACTTC
cdr3_aa: CASSPPGTSGGQETQYF
clone_size: few
v_call: TRBV18
d_call: TRBD2
j_call: TRBJ2-5

cdr3_nt: TGTGCCAGCAGCTTAGCAGAGGGGGTGATAGGGCTGAACACTGAAGCTTTCTTT
cdr3_aa: CASSLAEGVIGLNTEAFF
clone_size: many
v_call: TRBV7-9
d_call: .
j_call: TRBJ1-1

cdr3_nt: TGTGCCAGCAGCGTAGAAACTAGCGGAGAGACCCAGTACTTC
cdr3_aa: CASSVETSGETQYF
clone_size: few
v_call: TRBV9
d_call: TRBD2
j_call: TRBJ2-5

cdr3_nt: TGTGCCAGCAGCCCACTGATAGCGGGGGAGACCCAGTACTTC
cdr3_aa: CASSPLIAGETQYF
clone_size: .
v_call: TRBV11-2
d_call: TRBD2
j_call: TRBJ2-5

cdr3_nt: TGTGCCAGCAGTCCCCCCGCCCCTTACAAACTCGGGGCCAACGTCCTGACTTTC
cdr3_aa: CASSPPAPYKLGANVLTF
clone_size: many
v_call: TRBV12-3/TRBV12-4
d_call: .
j_call: TRBJ2-6

cdr3_nt: TGTGCCAGCAGCGGCGGACAGAGCTCCTATAATTCACCCCTCCACTTT
cdr3_aa: CASSGGQSSYNSPLHF
clone_size: .
v_call: TRBV11-2
d_call: .
j_call: TRBJ1-6

cdr3_nt: TGTGCCAGCAGGGGGATCTCGGGGATCTCTGGAAACACCATATATTTT
cdr3_aa: CASRGISGISGNTIYF
clone_size: many
v_call: TRBV2
d_call: .
j_call: TRBJ1-3

cdr3_nt: TGTGCCAGCAGCTTAGAGGGCGCCAGAAATTTAGCCAAAAACATTCAGTACTTC
cdr3_aa: CASSLEGARNLAKNIQYF
clone_size: few
v_call: TRBV7-2
d_call: .
j_call: TRBJ2-4

cdr3_nt: TGTGCCAGCAGTTCCTTAGCCGACAAGTCCGACGAGCAGTACTTC
cdr3_aa: CASSSLADKSDEQYF
clone_size: .
v_call: TRBV12-3/TRBV12-4
d_call: .
j_call: TRBJ2-7

cdr3_nt: TGCGCCAGCAGCCCGGGGGACGGGGGGCTTGCCAAAAACATTCAGTACTTC
cdr3_aa: CASSPGDGGLAKNIQYF
clone_size: few
v_call: TRBV5-1
d_call: .
j_call: TRBJ2-4

cdr3_nt: TGTGCCAGCAGCTTTCCTAGACCCCGCGGAGATACGCAGTATTTT
cdr3_aa: CASSFPRPRGDTQYF
clone_size: few
v_call: TRBV7-2
d_call: .
j_call: TRBJ2-3

cdr3_nt: TGTGCCAGCAGCGTAGTGGGAGGGAGCGAATACGAGCAGTACTTC
cdr3_aa: CASSVVGGSEYEQYF
clone_size: .
v_call: TRBV9
d_call: TRBD2
j_call: TRBJ2-7

cdr3_nt: TGCGCCAGCAGCTTGGCCTTTGGGGACAGCCAACCCTACGAGCAGTACTTC
cdr3_aa: CASSLAFGDSQPYEQYF
clone_size: .
v_call: TRBV5-1
d_call: TRBD1
j_call: TRBJ2-7

cdr3_nt: TGCAGCGCTGAGGGGGGACGAACAGATACGCAGTATTTT
cdr3_aa: CSAEGGRTDTQYF
clone_size: .
v_call: TRBV29-1
d_call: .
j_call: TRBJ2-3

cdr3_nt: TGTGCCAGCTCACCCGCTCCTGAGGTCCCCGCTGAGCAGTTCTTC
cdr3_aa: CASSPAPEVPAEQFF
clone_size: .
v_call: TRBV18
d_call: .
j_call: TRBJ2-1